This record covers a single T cell receptor beta chain. V shed 2 bases, J shed 0 bases, and the junction held 13 bases outside the gene matches. From germline, CDR1 is SQVTM and CDR2 ANQGSEA. The length of the CDR3 is 18 residues. Profiled with immunoSEQ multiplex PCR; TCRdb holds only in-frame clones, not every one. The sample lists under 300,000 clones; 80% to 90% were seen once. The data were obtained in a study of blood T cell repertoires in COVID-19. The chain combines TRBV29-1 with TRBJ2-3; 8 nucleotides match TRBD2. Sequencing was performed on peripheral blood. This TCR was sampled from a woman aged 40 to 50 who had recovered from COVID-19. CDR3 loop: CSVESVSGRDPSTDTQYF. The CDR3 DNA reads as TGCAGCGTTGAAAGTGTGAGCGGGAGAGACCCTAGCACAGATACGCAGTATTTT.